Here is one TCR beta chain with its context. This clonotype was detected ten times or more. Its recognized antigen is unknown. No qualities accompany the bases; no much larger clone lies one base away. The data stem from a study of regulatory T cells in long-lasting Graves disease (dated by TCRdb to about 2021). Regarding the complete study: In the newly diagnosed Graves' disease group, patients had been taking antithyroid drugs for less than 3 months. TCR sequencing covered some 13 persistent and about 20 newly diagnosed Graves' disease patients, some 35 samples in total. Patients with persistent Graves' disease were compared with patients with newly diagnosed Graves' disease using TCR sequencing and RNA sequencing of peripheral blood. The study took place in China and was registered as a clinical trial.

Per the publication, the time point label means: newly diagnosed GD, antithyroid drugs for less than 3 months. RNA was extracted from PBMCs in TRIzol for both TCR sequencing and RNA sequencing. Graves' disease was diagnosed according to American Thyroid Association guidelines. Recruitment of patients was carried out at an endocrinology department in Xi'an, China. From each patient, around 9.3 milliliters of peripheral blood was collected into an EDTA anticoagulant tube. Ficoll Paque Plus density gradient separation was used to isolate PBMCs, and no further T cell sorting was done. An Agilent 2100 Bioanalyzer and agarose gel were used to check RNA quality, while a NanoDrop 2000 measured RNA concentration. Results the study describes overall, beyond this receptor: TRBV28, TRBJ1-2 and TRBJ2-5 were preferentially used in persistent disease, while TRBV20-1 and TRBJ2-1 were favored in newly diagnosed disease. More public clonotypes were shared among persistent patients (fewer than 3,000) than among newly diagnosed patients (966). Persistent Graves' disease patients showed lower TCR Shannon entropy and fewer highly expanded clones than newly diagnosed patients, suggesting clonal expansion. The authors noted that the small sample size was a limitation that may lower accuracy. Peripheral blood alone was examined, since thyroid tissue, which constituted the primary lesion, could not be accessed. Sequencing and analysis were limited to the TCR beta chain.

Sequences SGHAT (CDR1) and FQNNGV (CDR2) are obtained from the germline V gene. Its CDR3 holds 13 amino acids, cysteine through phenylalanine. Just the 39-base CDR3 DNA is kept, in frame starting at base 1. V lost 4 bases and J lost 4 bases; the stretch between them is 10 bases long. The library was produced with multiplex PCR. The reads were generated on an Illumina HiSeq 4000. CDR3 regions were amplified by Arm-PCR with iRepertoire HTBI primers to construct TCR beta libraries. PCR products were gel purified before sequencing. As for the authors' bioinformatics: Gene usage analysis of CDR3 amino acid clonotypes used the roughly 60 TRBV and approximately 13 TRBJ segments found across samples. COPE and FqMerger were used to merge the filtered high-quality paired reads into contigs. Contigs were aligned with BLAST to IMGT TRBV, TRBD and TRBJ reference genes, and CDR3 was defined per IMGT. Any clonotype with a frequency above 0.1% was counted as a highly expanded clone. Shannon entropy served as the measure of repertoire diversity, while the Gini coefficient captured V-J evenness. Clonotypes shared by more than one individual were considered public. TCRdb cleaned the public reads at Q25 with fastp, built clones with MiXCR and kept in-frame beta chains. Duplicate CDR3 protein sequences are folded into a single record with the most common DNA and genes. The V and J calls were determined by TCRdb, not by the authors. The table for this sample lists 680,000 or so distinct CDR3 sequences; 15% to 20% of them were counted only once. 18% of the sample comes from the top ten.

These data also formed part of another study, on T cells in Graves' hyperthyroidism and ophthalmopathy. As the second paper documents: Stable Graves' hyperthyroidism was defined as no progression to ophthalmopathy during 18 months of follow-up. Hyperthyroidism patients were newly diagnosed, had a disease duration of under 2 months, and were aged 18 to 65 years. Exclusion was applied to patients with uncontrolled infections, other autoimmune diseases, pregnancy or lactation. Clinical symptoms, serum thyroxine and TRAb, thyroid ultrasound, and orbital computed tomography formed the basis for the diagnoses. The TCR CDR3 was subjected to a first round of RT-PCR using the HTBI primer set and the Qiagen OneStep RT-PCR kit. Blood samples also contained most of the expanded thyroid clonotypes (frequency above 0.001), which suggests that blood repertoires may reflect thyroid immune responses. In cross-validation, a model built on a 13 V-J signature told ophthalmopathy apart from stable hyperthyroidism with just under 90% sensitivity and approximately 84% specificity, and in testing the same model reached 80%/75%. During validation, the model predicted progression to ophthalmopathy a median of approximately six months ahead of onset, with almost 71% sensitivity and 72% to 80% specificity. TCR V-J signatures able to tell the groups apart were searched for in a discovery cohort of approximately 95 patients, of whom under 45 had Graves' ophthalmopathy and 57 had stable Graves' hyperthyroidism. Prospective prediction of ophthalmopathy was tested in an independent validation cohort of fewer than 20 hyperthyroidism patients and some 17 patients who later progressed to ophthalmopathy. The 75 to 100 discovery patients were divided at random into training and test sets in a 7:3 ratio. The study also compared thyroid tissue and blood T-cell repertoires from 6 or 7 Graves' hyperthyroidism patients. After blood sampling, hyperthyroidism patients were treated with methimazole at a starting dose of 30 mg daily, and ophthalmopathy patients were treated with high-dose intravenous methylprednisolone. Libraries were constructed in a second round of multiplex PCR, after which size selection and purification were performed. The libraries were sequenced on an Illumina HiSeq2000 using paired-end 100 bp reads. SOAPnuke was used to process the raw data, with reads discarded if the reads contained adapters or uncalled bases, had a mean Phred below 15, or lacked an exact constant-primer or identifier match. High-quality paired reads were merged using COPE v1.2.5, and each unique nucleotide sequence was defined as a clonotype. Clonotypes were aligned to IMGT TRBV, TRBD and TRBJ reference segments using MiTCR v1.1. The analysis included only V-J combinations with a frequency above 0.0001, which together covered approximately 99% of the repertoires. The TCS score was defined as the ratio of F50 (clonal expansion) to E x V (chaos), calculated using BLOSUM62-based TCRdist between CDR3 peptides within each V-J. Welch's t-statistics and random forest reduced approximately 520 V-J features to fewer than 15, which were used in a naive Bayes classifier (R e1071). No statistical method was used to set the sample size in advance, and investigators knew the group allocation. According to the paper, TCR Vbeta CDR3 sequencing was carried out on around 140 peripheral blood samples, which came from more than 40 ophthalmopathy, 70 to 80 hyperthyroidism and roughly 17 progressor patients.

The sequence was collected from a young woman with Graves disease. Donor details come from another sample of the same person, matched by shared clones. The material was peripheral blood mononuclear cells (PBMCs), obtained at new diagnosis, from a patient treated with antithyroid drugs. The rearrangement joined TRBV11-2 to TRBJ1-1; a tentative D match to TRBD1 spans 6 bases. CDR3 region: CASSSTGSTEAFF. The nucleotide sequence is given as TGTGCCAGCAGCTCCACAGGGTCCACTGAAGCTTTCTTT.